This T cell receptor (beta chain) was recovered during a study of cytotoxic CD8 clonotypes in ibrutinib-treated CLL (dated by TCRdb to about 2021). Study-level background: The cohort had about a dozen relapsed/refractory and more than 14 treatment-naive patients; some 17 were IGHV unmutated. Partial responses were observed in some 24 patients and complete responses in 2; after a median follow-up of 68 months, remission was maintained in roughly 14 patients and progression was observed in some twelve. Samples at response were collected after a median of about 12 months of treatment, with a range of about 6 to 36 months. Samples averaged roughly 280,000 productive templates and around 91,000 productive rearrangements. Longitudinal samples were available for about 30% of the roughly 86 trial participants. Cryopreserved peripheral blood mononuclear cells were obtained before treatment, at response, and at either sustained remission or disease progression. Every remission and progressive disease sample was obtained while ibrutinib was still being received by the patients.

A word on this clone: The antigen it recognizes is unknown. Per-nucleotide qualities are absent, and no much larger clonotype sits a single base away.

The CDR3 numbers 17 residues from cysteine through phenylalanine. CDR3 DNA is the only sequence kept; it has 51 bases, read in frame from the first base. At the junction V is shortened by 2 bases and J by 0 bases; bases outside the gene matches: 3. Per the germline V gene, SGHTA is the CDR1 and FQGTGA is the CDR2. Overall results and qualifications from the work: An increase in clonality was observed at ibrutinib response, with clonality remaining stable during sustained remission and falling back toward baseline at progression. Sustained-remission and progressing patients did not have matched sampling times, and lymph node repertoires were not examined. Baseline clonality exceeded that of age-matched healthy donors and correlated strongly with circulating CD8+ T-cell counts. Public clonotypes were rare and either shrank or stayed stable during treatment, and the rise in clonality at ibrutinib response reflected expansion of private clonotypes.

A MiSeq instrument was used for deep resolution sequencing, which targeted depths ranging from 1 in 1 million up to 1 in 200,000 T cells, with coverage averaging 10x for each clonotype. TCR beta libraries were generated with the immunoSEQ hsTCRB Kit. The published analysis was carried out like this. ImmunoSEQ Data Assistant and ImmunoSEQ Analyzer were used for data analysis, and V, D and J genes were assigned according to IMGT definitions. Clonality was computed as one minus normalized Shannon entropy of productive rearrangement frequencies, ranging from 0 to 1. Public clonotype analysis was restricted to overrepresented clonotypes comprising at least 0.05% of each patient's repertoire. Roughly 12 age-matched healthy donor repertoires from immuneACCESS were used as controls for clonality. TCRdb limited this immuneACCESS table to in-frame rearrangements with V and J called. A share of clones is missing; checked studies link under half to unresolved V genes, and the rest is unexplained. The DNA gave D and trimming, while V, J and clone size come from that table. The sample data list roughly 40,000 clones, and roughly three quarters of these were observed just once. The ten largest clones capture 13% of the sample.

Explained via the paper, the time point label denotes: 12 months on ibrutinib. Approximately 2 micrograms of genomic DNA were extracted from cryopreserved PBMCs for TCR beta library preparation. Longitudinal blood samples from CLL patients receiving ibrutinib monotherapy were subjected to high-throughput TCR beta sequencing. The patients were enrolled in a single-center, open-label phase 2 trial of ibrutinib monotherapy. The TCR originated in a human donor with chronic lymphocytic leukemia. Source: PBMCs, taken after 12 months of ibrutinib treatment. This receptor chain uses TRBV7-3 and TRBJ2-5; 13 nucleotides in the junction match TRBD2. The DNA is as follows: TGTGCCAGCAGCTTAGGGACTAGCGGGATGAACCAAGAGACCCAGTACTTC. Its product reads: CASSLGTSGMNQETQYF. Beyond the CDR3, the reference TRBV7-3 and TRBJ2-5 genes provide the residues; the full variable domain reads: GAGVSQTPSNKVTEKGKYVELRCDPISGHTALYWYRQSLGQGPEFLIYFQGTGAADDSGLPNDRFFAVRPEGSVSTLKIQRTERGDSAVYLCASSLGTSGMNQETQYFGPGTRLLVL.